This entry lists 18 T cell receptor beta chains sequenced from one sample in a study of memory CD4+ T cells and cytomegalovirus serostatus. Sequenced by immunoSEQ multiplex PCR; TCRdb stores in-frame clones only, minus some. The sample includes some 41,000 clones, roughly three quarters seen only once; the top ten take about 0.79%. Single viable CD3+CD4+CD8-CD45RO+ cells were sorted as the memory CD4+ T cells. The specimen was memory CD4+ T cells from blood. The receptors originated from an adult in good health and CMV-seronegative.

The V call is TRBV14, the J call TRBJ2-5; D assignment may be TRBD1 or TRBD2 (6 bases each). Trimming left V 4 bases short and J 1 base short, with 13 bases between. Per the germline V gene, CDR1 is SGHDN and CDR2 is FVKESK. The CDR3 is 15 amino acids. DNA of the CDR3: TGTGCCAGCAGCCCCTTAGGGGGACTCCAAGAGACCCAGTACTTC. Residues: CASSPLGGLQETQYF.

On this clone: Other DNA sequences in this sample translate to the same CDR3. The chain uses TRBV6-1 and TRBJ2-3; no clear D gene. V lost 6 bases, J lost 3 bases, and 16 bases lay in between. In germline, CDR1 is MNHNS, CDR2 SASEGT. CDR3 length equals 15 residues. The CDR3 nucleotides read TGTGCCAGCAGCGACCCTGGCAGCGTTACAGATACGCAGTATTTT. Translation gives CASSDPGSVTDTQYF.

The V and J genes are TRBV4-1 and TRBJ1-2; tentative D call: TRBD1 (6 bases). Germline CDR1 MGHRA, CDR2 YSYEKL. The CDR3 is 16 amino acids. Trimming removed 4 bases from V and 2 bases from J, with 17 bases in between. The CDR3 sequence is CASSPTGTNFNYGYTF. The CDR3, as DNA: TGCGCCAGCAGCCCAACCGGGACAAACTTCAACTATGGCTACACCTTC.

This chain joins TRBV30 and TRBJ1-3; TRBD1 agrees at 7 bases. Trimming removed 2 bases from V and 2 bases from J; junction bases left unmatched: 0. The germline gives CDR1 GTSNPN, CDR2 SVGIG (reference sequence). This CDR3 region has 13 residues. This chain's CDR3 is CAWSQGAGNTIYF. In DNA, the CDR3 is TGTGCCTGGAGTCAGGGGGCTGGAAACACCATATATTTT.

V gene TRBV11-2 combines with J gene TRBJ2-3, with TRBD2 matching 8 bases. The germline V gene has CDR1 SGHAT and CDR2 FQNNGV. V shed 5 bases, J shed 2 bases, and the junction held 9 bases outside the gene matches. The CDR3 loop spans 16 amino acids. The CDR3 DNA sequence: TGTGCCAGCAGCACCGGGGGGACTAGATACACAGATACGCAGTATTTT. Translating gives CASSTGGTRYTDTQYF.

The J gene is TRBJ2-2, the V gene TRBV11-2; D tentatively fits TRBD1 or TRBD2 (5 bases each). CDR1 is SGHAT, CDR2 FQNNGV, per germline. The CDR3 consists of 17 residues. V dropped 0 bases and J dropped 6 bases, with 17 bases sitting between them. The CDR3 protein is CASSLDRTGGLAGELFF. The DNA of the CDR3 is TGTGCCAGCAGCTTAGATCGAACAGGTGGACTCGCCGGGGAGCTGTTTTTT.

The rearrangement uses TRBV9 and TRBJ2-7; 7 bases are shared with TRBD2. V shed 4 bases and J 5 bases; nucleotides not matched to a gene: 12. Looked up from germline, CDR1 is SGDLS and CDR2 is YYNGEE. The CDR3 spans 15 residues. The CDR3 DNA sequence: TGTGCCAGCAGCCCCCGGGGGGATAGAAGAAACGAGCAGTACTTC. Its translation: CASSPRGDRRNEQYF.

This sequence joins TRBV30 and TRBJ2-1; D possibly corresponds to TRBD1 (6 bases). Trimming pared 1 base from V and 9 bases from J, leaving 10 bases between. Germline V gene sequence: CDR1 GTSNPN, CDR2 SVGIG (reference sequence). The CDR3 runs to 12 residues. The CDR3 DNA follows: TGTGCCTGGAGTGGGACAGTGGGTGAGCAGTTCTTC. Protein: CAWSGTVGEQFF.

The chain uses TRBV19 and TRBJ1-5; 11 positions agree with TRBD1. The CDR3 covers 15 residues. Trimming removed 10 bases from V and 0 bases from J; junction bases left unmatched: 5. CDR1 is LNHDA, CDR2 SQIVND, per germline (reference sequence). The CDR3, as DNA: TGTGCCACTCGGGACAGGGGGTCTAGCAATCAGCCCCAGCATTTT. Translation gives CATRDRGSSNQPQHF. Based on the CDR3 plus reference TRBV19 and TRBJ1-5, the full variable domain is DGGITQSPKYLFRKEGQNVTLSCEQNLNHDAMYWYRQDPGQGLRLIYYSQIVNDFQKGDIAEGYSVSREKKESFPLTVTSAQKNPTAFYLCATRDRGSSNQPQHFGDGTRLSIL.

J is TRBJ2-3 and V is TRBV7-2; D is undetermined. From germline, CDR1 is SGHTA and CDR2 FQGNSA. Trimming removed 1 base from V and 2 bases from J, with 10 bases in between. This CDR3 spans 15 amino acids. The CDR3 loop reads CASSLDRLNTDTQYF. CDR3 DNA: TGTGCCAGCAGCTTAGACCGCCTTAACACAGATACGCAGTATTTT.

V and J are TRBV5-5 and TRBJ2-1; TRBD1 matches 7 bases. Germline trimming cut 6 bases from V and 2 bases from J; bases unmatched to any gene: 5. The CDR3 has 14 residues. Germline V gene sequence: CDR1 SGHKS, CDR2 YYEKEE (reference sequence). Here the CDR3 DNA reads TGTGCCAGCAAAGGGACAGCTGCCTACAATGAGCAGTTCTTC. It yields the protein CASKGTAAYNEQFF. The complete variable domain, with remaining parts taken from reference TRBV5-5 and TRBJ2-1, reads DAGVTQSPTHLIKTRGQQVTLRCSPISGHKSVSWYQQVLGQGPQFIFQYYEKEERGRGNFPDRFSARQFPNYSSELNVNALLLGDSALYLCASKGTAAYNEQFFGPGTRLTVL.

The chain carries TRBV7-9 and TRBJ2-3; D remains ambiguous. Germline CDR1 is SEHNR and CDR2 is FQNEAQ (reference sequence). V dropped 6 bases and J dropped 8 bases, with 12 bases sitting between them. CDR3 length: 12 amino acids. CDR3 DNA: TGTGCCAGCAGTTCCCGGCGCGTTACGCAGTATTTT. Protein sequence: CASSSRRVTQYF.

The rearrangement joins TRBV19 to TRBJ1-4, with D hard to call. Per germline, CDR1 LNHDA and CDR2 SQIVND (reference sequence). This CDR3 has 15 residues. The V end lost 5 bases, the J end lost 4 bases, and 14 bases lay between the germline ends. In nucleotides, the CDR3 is TGTGCCAGTAGTCCCAGACACCGCAATAATGAAAAACTGTTTTTT. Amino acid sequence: CASSPRHRNNEKLFF.

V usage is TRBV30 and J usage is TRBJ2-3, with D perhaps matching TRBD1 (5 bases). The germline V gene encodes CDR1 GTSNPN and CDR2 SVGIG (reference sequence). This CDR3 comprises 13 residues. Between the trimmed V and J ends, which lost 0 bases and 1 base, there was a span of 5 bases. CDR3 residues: CAWSVQGTDTQYF. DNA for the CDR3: TGTGCCTGGAGTGTACAGGGCACAGATACGCAGTATTTT.

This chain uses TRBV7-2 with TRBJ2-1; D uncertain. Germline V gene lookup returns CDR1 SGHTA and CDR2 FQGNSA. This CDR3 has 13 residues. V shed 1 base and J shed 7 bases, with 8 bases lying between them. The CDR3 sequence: CASSLGTVNEQFF. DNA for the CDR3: TGTGCCAGCAGCTTAGGTACGGTGAATGAGCAGTTCTTC.

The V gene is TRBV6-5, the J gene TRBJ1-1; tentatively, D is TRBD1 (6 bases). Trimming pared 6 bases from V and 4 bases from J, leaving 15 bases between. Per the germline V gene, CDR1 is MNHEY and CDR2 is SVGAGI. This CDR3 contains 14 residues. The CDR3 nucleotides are TGTGCCAGCAGGTACAGGGTCATGGGCACTGAAGCTTTCTTT. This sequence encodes CASRYRVMGTEAFF.

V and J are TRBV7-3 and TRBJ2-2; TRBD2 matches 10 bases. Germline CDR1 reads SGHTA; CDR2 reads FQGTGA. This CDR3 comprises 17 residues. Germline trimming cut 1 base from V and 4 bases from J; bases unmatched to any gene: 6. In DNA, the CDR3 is TGTGCCAGCAGCTTAAGGGTAGCGGGGGGAACCACCGGGGAGCTGTTTTTT. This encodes CASSLRVAGGTTGELFF.

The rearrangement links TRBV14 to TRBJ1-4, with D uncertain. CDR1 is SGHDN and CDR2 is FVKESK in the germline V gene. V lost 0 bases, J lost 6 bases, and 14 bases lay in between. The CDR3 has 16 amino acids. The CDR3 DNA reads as TGTGCCAGCAGCCAAGACGGAGGGCGATCGGATGAAAAACTGTTTTTT. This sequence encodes CASSQDGGRSDEKLFF.